This TCR beta chain stems from a study of cytomegalovirus exposure and HLA in healthy donors. General study findings and limits: Analyses of presence and absence presupposed an approximately uniform sequencing depth across donors. Cytomegalovirus association was listed for around 170 TCR beta chains. The classifier reportedly diagnosed cytomegalovirus status with high sensitivity and specificity.

The CDR3 totals 16 residues. Germline V CDR1 and CDR2: SGHKS, YYEKEE (reference sequence). V dropped 4 bases and J dropped 1; count of bases not matched to a gene: 7. To note about this clone: As yet, its antigen is unknown.

Researchers ran the PCR with 60 Vbeta and 13 Jbeta primers. TCRdb keeps only in-frame clones here, not all; method: immunoSEQ multiplex PCR. Found here are about 160,000 clones, 71% of them singletons; the top ten hold approximately 3%. What was sequenced was PBMCs. The chain recombines TRBV5-5 with TRBJ1-5; 8 nucleotides line up with TRBD1. The source is a woman in her twenties or thirties in good health and CMV-seronegative. CDR3 bases: TGTGCCAGCAGCCCCTCGGACAGGGAAAGCAATCAGCCCCAGCATTTT. Translating gives CASSPSDRESNQPQHF.